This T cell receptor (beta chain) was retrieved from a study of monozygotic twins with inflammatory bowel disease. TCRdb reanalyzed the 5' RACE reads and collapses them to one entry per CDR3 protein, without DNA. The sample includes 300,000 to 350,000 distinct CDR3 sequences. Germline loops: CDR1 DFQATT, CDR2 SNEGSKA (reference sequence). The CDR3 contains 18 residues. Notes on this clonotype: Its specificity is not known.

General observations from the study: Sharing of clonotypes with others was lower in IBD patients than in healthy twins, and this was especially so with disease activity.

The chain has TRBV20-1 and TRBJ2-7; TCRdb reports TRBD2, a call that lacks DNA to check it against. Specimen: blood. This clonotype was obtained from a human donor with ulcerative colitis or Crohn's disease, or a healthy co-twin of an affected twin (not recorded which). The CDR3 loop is CGARRLAKTQEGFGEQYF.